This note documents a single T cell receptor beta chain sequence. This clonotype has at least ten counts. There is no known antigen for this receptor. No base quality information exists; no much larger clone differs at one position. This record belongs to a study of CD8 T cells in ankylosing spondylitis (dated by TCRdb to 2016 to 2017). Context from the whole study: The study set out to find disease-linked TCR variants by profiling T cell receptor beta repertoires in ankylosing spondylitis patients and healthy donors. The full study cohort was made up of 25 to 30 ankylosing spondylitis patients and 95 to 130 healthy donors. Peripheral blood samples were taken, and synovial fluid was additionally collected from ankylosing spondylitis patients. The paper's findings and limits, for the study overall: Some motif variants were previously reported in synovial fluid and blood of reactive arthritis patients, suggesting common disease-initiation mechanisms. A TCR beta motif of several highly homologous amino acid variants appeared characteristic of blood from ankylosing spondylitis patients. In peripheral blood, the disease-linked clones were found at relatively low frequencies and had a CD8+ phenotype. Significant enrichment of the disease-linked clones was reported in matched synovial fluid samples from ankylosing spondylitis patients.

The sequencing machine was an Illumina HiSeq 2500. TCR beta libraries were prepared by quantitative 5'-RACE with molecular barcodes. Processing in the source paper ran as follows. A new computational method based on a probabilistic model of VDJ rearrangement was used to identify disease-linked TCR variants. In-frame beta chains were kept once TCRdb had trimmed the public reads at Q25 with fastp and called clones with MiXCR. Each entry is one CDR3 protein sequence, shown with its most common DNA and genes. What appears here as the V and J calls and clone size reflects TCRdb's work, not the paper's. The sample table records 150,000 to 200,000 distinct CDR3 sequences; around a sixth of these occur just once. Together, the top ten hold around 4% of the sample. Sequencing was done on a sample of blood, either unsorted or a sorted T cell fraction (not recorded which). The receptor's source is a male donor aged 5-30 years with ankylosing spondylitis or in good health (not recorded which). Donor details come from another sample of the same person, matched by shared clones.

The CDR3 protein sequence reads: CASSDSGTLRYEQYV. The nucleotide sequence reads TGTGCCAGCAGCGATAGCGGGACACTTCGCTACGAGCAGTACGTC. The chain joins TRBV3-1 to TRBJ2-7; 8 central bases correspond to TRBD2. The CDR3, from cysteine to valine, totals 15 residues. Only the CDR3 DNA stays, 45 bases, in frame from base 1. The junction shows trimming of 5 bases on V and 3 bases on J, and the gene matches do not reach 9 bases of it. From a lookup of the germline V gene (reference sequence), CDR1 and CDR2 are LGHDT and YNNKEL.